This T cell receptor beta chain was documented in a study of vaccination effects on CD4 cells after COVID-19. Across the whole study: Following the second dose by a median of 72 days, the post-vaccine samples were obtained.

Between the trimmed V and J ends, which lost 8 bases and 5 bases, there was a span of 9 bases. From germline, CDR1 is SNHLY and CDR2 FYNNEI. This CDR3 comprises 11 residues. Profiled with immunoSEQ multiplex PCR; TCRdb holds only in-frame clones, not every one. This table has some 61,000 clones, roughly 80% appearing once. On this clone itself: The antigen is not known.

ViraFEST used viral peptide pools to expand antigen-specific CD4+ T cells before sequencing. Upon completion of roughly ten days in culture, CD4+ T cells were isolated. Either the BNT162b2 or mRNA-1273 vaccine was given to participants in two doses. This rearrangement joins TRBV2 to TRBJ2-5; unclear D gene. This material consisted of CD4+ T cells from PBMCs cultured with HCoV-OC43 spike peptides, taken after COVID-19 vaccination. Subset in this sample: HCoV-OC43 spike overlapping peptide pool stimulation. This TCR derives from a human donor who received a COVID-19 vaccine. CDR3 amino acids: CASSAYETQYF. In DNA, the CDR3 is TGTGCCAGCTCGGCATATGAGACCCAGTACTTC.